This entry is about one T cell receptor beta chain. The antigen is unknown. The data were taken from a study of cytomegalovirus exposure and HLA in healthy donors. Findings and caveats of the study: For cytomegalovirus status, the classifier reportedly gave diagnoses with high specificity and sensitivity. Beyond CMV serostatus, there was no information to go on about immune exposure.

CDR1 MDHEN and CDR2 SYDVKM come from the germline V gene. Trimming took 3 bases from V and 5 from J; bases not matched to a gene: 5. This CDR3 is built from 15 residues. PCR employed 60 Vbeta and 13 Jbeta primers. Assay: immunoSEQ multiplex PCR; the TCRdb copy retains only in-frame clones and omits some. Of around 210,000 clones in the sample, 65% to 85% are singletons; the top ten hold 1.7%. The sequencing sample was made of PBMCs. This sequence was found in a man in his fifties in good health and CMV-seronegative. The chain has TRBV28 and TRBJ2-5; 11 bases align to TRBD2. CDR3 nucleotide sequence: TGTGCCAGCAGTTTTAGCGGGAGGGCCCAGGAGACCCAGTACTTC. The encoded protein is CASSFSGRAQETQYF.